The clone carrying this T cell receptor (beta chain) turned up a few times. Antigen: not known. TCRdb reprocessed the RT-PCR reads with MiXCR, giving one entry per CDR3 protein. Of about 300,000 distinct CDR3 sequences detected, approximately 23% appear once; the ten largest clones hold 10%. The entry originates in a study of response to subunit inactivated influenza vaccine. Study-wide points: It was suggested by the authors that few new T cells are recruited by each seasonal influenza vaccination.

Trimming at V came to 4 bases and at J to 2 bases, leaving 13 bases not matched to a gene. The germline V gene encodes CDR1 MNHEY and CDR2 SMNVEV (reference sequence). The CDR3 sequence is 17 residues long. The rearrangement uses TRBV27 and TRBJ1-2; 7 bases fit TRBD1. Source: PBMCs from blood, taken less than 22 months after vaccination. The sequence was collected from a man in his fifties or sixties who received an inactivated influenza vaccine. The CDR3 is CASSSRLEGAGNYGYTF. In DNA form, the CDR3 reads TGTGCCAGCAGTTCCCGATTGGAGGGGGCGGGGAACTATGGCTACACCTTC.